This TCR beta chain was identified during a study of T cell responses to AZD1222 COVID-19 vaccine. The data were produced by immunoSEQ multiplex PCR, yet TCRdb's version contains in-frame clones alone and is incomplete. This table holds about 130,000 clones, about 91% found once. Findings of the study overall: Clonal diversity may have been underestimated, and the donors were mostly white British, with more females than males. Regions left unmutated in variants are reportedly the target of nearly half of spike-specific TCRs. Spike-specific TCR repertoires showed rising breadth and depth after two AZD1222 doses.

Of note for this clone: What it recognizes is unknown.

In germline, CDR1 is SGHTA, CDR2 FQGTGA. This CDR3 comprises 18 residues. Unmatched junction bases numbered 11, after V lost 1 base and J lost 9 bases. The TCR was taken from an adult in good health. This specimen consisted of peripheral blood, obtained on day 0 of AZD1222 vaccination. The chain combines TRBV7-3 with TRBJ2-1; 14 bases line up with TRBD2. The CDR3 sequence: CASSLIPQTSGGAGEQFF. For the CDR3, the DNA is TGTGCCAGCAGCTTAATCCCCCAGACTAGCGGGGGGGCGGGTGAGCAGTTCTTC.